This entry lists 15 T cell receptor beta chains sequenced from one sample in a study of T cells in localized non-small cell lung cancer. Clones were read by immunoSEQ multiplex PCR, and TCRdb kept only the in-frame ones, dropping some. The repertoire has fewer than 35,000 clones, around 73% of them found once; the top ten carry 35% to 40%. The source was peripheral blood, collected before any cancer treatment. The receptors were sampled from an older male donor with stage II squamous cell lung carcinoma.

This clone was seen a handful of times. The chain recombines TRBV29-1 with TRBJ1-1, with no clear D. V was trimmed by 7 bases and J by 1 base, leaving 13 bases between them. CDR3 length: 13 residues. Germline V gene sequence: CDR1 SQVTM, CDR2 ANQGSEA. DNA for the CDR3: TGCAGCGCCGATGGGCGGAGGAACACTGAAGCTTTCTTT. Protein product: CSADGRRNTEAFF.

This rearrangement joins TRBV18 to TRBJ1-4; D is undetermined. Germline V gene data show CDR1 as KGHSH and CDR2 as LQKENI. The V end was cut by 3 bases, the J end by 1 base, with 6 bases between. The CDR3 is made up of 14 amino acids. CDR3: CASSPMVTNEKLFF. The DNA for the CDR3 is TGTGCCAGCTCACCCATGGTAACTAATGAAAAACTGTTTTTT.

The rearrangement joins TRBV5-5 to TRBJ1-4; D unresolved. This CDR3 region has 11 residues. V was trimmed by 4 bases and J by 8 bases, leaving 6 bases between them. The V gene's germline CDR1 is SGHKS and CDR2 YYEKEE (reference sequence). The CDR3 spells CASSREEKLFF. The DNA for the CDR3 is TGTGCCAGCAGCCGAGAGGAAAAACTGTTTTTT.

The CDR3 nucleotides read TGTGCCAGCAGTGAACGGCCTAGGGGGACTGAAGCTTTCTTT. It encodes CASSERPRGTEAFF. The chain employs TRBV6-1 and TRBJ1-1; a weak D match, TRBD1 (6 bases). Trimming stripped 2 bases from V and 5 bases from J, with 12 bases between. The CDR3 loop spans 14 amino acids. Germline CDR1 MNHNS, CDR2 SASEGT.

By its share, this clone is medium-sized. The V and J genes are TRBV4-1 and TRBJ2-7; 9 nucleotides align to TRBD2. Unmatched junction bases numbered 9, after V lost 6 bases and J lost 0 bases. The CDR3 totals 16 residues. CDR1 is MGHRA and CDR2 is YSYEKL in the germline V gene. The CDR3 reads CASSPSSGGSSYEQYF. The CDR3 DNA is TGCGCCAGCAGTCCCTCCAGCGGGGGGAGCTCCTACGAGCAGTACTTC.

In its sample, this clone was seen once. The chain combines TRBV30 with TRBJ2-3; TRBD1 is a possible D gene (5 bases). Between the trimmed V and J ends, which lost 1 base and 0 bases, there was a span of 14 bases. Germline V lookup: CDR1 GTSNPN, CDR2 SVGIG (reference sequence). This CDR3 is built from 16 residues. The DNA of the CDR3 is TGTGCCTGGAGTGAATATAGGGGTGGTAGCACAGATACGCAGTATTTT. Protein product: CAWSEYRGGSTDTQYF. Combining the CDR3 with reference TRBV30 and TRBJ2-3 gives the whole variable domain SQTIHQWPATLVQPVGSPLSLECTVEGTSNPNLYWYRQAAGRGLQLLFYSVGIGQISSEVPQNLSASRPQDRQFILSSKKLLLSDSGFYLCAWSEYRGGSTDTQYFGPGTRLTVL.

V gene TRBV19 combines with J gene TRBJ2-7; 7 bases fit TRBD1. The germline V gene has CDR1 LNHDA and CDR2 SQIVND (reference sequence). The V gene end was trimmed by 4 bases and the J gene end by 5 bases; junction bases not matched to a gene: 11. The CDR3 spans 15 residues. The DNA of the CDR3 is TGTGCCAGTAGTACCTCCACAGACAGGGCTGACGAGCAGTACTTC. This sequence encodes CASSTSTDRADEQYF.

The rearrangement uses TRBV7-9 and TRBJ2-7; 7 bases map to TRBD2. The germline CDR1 and CDR2 sequences are SEHNR and FQNEAQ (reference sequence). The CDR3 runs to 16 residues. The J segment lost 2 bases and the V segment lost 4 bases, leaving 11 bases of the junction unmatched. CDR3 amino acids: CASSSDLRGIPYEQYF. DNA for the CDR3: TGTGCCAGCAGCTCCGACCTGCGGGGGATCCCCTACGAGCAGTACTTC.

This rearrangement joins TRBV5-1 to TRBJ1-2; D gene unclear. The CDR3 has 15 residues. Germline values: CDR1 SGHRS, CDR2 YFSETQ. Trimming pared 0 bases from V and 2 bases from J, leaving 11 bases between. The CDR3 loop is CASSLGPDGNYGYTF. The CDR3 coding sequence is TGCGCCAGCAGCTTGGGTCCGGACGGAAACTATGGCTACACCTTC.

This clone was recorded a few times. The chain recombines TRBV11-2 with TRBJ1-1; perhaps TRBD1 as D (6 bases). Per germline, CDR1 SGHAT and CDR2 FQNNGV. V was clipped by 5 bases and J by 4 bases, with 11 bases between them. The CDR3 is made up of 13 amino acids. Written as DNA, the CDR3 is TGTGCCAGCAGCCCCTACAGGGCCACTGAAGCTTTCTTT. Protein: CASSPYRATEAFF.

V and J are TRBV7-9 and TRBJ2-5; D gene uncertain. This CDR3 has 13 residues. Trimming shortened V by 2 bases and J by 7 bases, and 11 bases separated the two germline ends. In germline, CDR1 is SEHNR, CDR2 FQNEAQ (reference sequence). The CDR3 loop reads CASSLQATGTQYF. DNA of the CDR3: TGTGCCAGCAGCTTACAGGCTACGGGGACCCAGTACTTC.

A few counts support this clone. The rearrangement links TRBV5-1 to TRBJ2-6; D not certain. This CDR3 is 15 amino acids long. Germline CDR1 is SGHRS and CDR2 is YFSETQ. With 4 bases removed from V and 0 bases from J, the gap between germline ends came to 8 bases. The CDR3 here is CASSPAASGANVLTF. CDR3 DNA: TGCGCCAGCAGCCCGGCTGCCTCTGGGGCCAACGTCCTGACTTTC.

The chain joins TRBV5-4 to TRBJ1-2, with a weak D call TRBD1 (6 bases). The V gene lost 4 bases and the J gene lost 4 bases, with 20 bases spanning the gap. The CDR3 is 16 residues long. Germline V gives CDR1 SGHNT, CDR2 YYREEE (reference sequence). The CDR3 sequence is CASSPTTGYEGYGYTF. DNA for the CDR3: TGTGCCAGCAGCCCGACCACAGGGTATGAGGGCTATGGCTACACCTTC.

The V call is TRBV18, the J call TRBJ2-5; TRBD1 is a possible D gene (5 bases). V shed 6 bases and J shed 5 bases, with 13 bases lying between them. This CDR3 has 13 amino acids. Looked up from germline, CDR1 is KGHSH and CDR2 is LQKENI. The CDR3 spells CASSRLGLETQYF. DNA of the CDR3: TGTGCCAGCTCCCGTCTGGGGCTGGAGACCCAGTACTTC. Supplemented by reference TRBV18 and TRBJ2-5, the full variable domain reads NAGVMQNPRHLVRRRGQEARLRCSPMKGHSHVYWYRQLPEEGLKFMVYLQKENIIDESGMPKERFSAEFPKEGPSILRIQQVVRGDSAAYFCASSRLGLETQYFGPGTRLLVL.

The chain joins TRBV5-6 to TRBJ1-5; 8 positions match TRBD1. Germline CDR1 reads SGHDT; CDR2 reads YYEEEE. With V trimmed by 2 bases and J by 5 bases, 3 bases remained unmatched. This CDR3 spans 14 amino acids. Here the CDR3 reads CASSLSGGDQPQHF. In DNA, the CDR3 is TGTGCCAGCAGCTTATCAGGGGGCGATCAGCCCCAGCATTTT. Complete variable domain (other parts from reference TRBV5-6 and TRBJ1-5): DAGVTQSPTHLIKTRGQQVTLRCSPKSGHDTVSWYQQALGQGPQFIFQYYEEEERQRGNFPDRFSGHQFPNYSSELNVNALLLGDSALYLCASSLSGGDQPQHFGDGTRLSIL.